Listed below are T cell receptor beta chains from one sample, sequenced in a study of low-dose radiotherapy and immunotherapy resistance in tumors. One entry per CDR3 protein results from TCRdb running MiXCR on the reads. The data hold more than 50,000 distinct CDR3 sequences, with about 23% observed a single time. The starting material was PBMCs, obtained before treatment. The receptor source for this set is a male donor with prostate cancer. Both conserved end residues are trimmed from each CDR3. The order of the fields is V gene, J gene, CDR3 protein.

TRBV29-1	TRBJ2-3	SSGPSTDTQY
TRBV12-3/TRBV12-4	TRBJ1-2	ASSRDQNPLYGYT
TRBV10-2	TRBJ2-5	ASTFVNQETQY
TRBV2	TRBJ1-5	ASSLRTGGASNQPQH
TRBV6-5	TRBJ2-6	ASTSPGQGSGANVLT
TRBV5-4	TRBJ2-5	ASSSGLLAGVQETQY
TRBV11-2	TRBJ2-3	ASTVRRGTRTDTQY
TRBV18	TRBJ1-3	ASSLTQSNQGNTIY
TRBV11-2	TRBJ2-7	ASSLRTPYEQY
TRBV20-1	TRBJ2-1	SASDYNEQF
TRBV4-2	TRBJ2-1	ASSQDRFSYNEQF
TRBV10-1	TRBJ2-7	ASSQTGTPGEQY
TRBV7-9	TRBJ2-1	ASSSRLAGGYNEQF
TRBV30	TRBJ2-1	AWSVRGGSGRFSYNEQF
TRBV9	TRBJ2-3	ASSVSGAVIGTDTQY
TRBV20-1	TRBJ1-5	SAGRSNQPQH
TRBV2	TRBJ2-1	ASRDAAGNNEQF
TRBV6-2/TRBV6-3	TRBJ1-1	ASSEWGDRGGWSTEAF
TRBV5-1	TRBJ1-1	ASSEGDSLNTEAF
TRBV5-1	-	ASSDGYEQY
TRBV6-1	TRBJ2-5	ASRTSGGETQY
TRBV3-1	TRBJ2-7	ASSQRFSYEQY
TRBV12-3/TRBV12-4	TRBJ1-6	ASSLAGMSSPLH
TRBV18	TRBJ2-2	ASSPRVNTGELF
TRBV12-3/TRBV12-4	TRBJ2-5	ASSPGLVEETQY
TRBV6-5	TRBJ2-1	ASSDRGPFDEQF
TRBV7-9	TRBJ2-7	ASSSGTGTLRGEQY
TRBV12-3/TRBV12-4	TRBJ1-5	ASSPDQGQPQH
TRBV20-1	TRBJ2-5	SARKVPAGGETQY
TRBV4-1	TRBJ2-3	ASSQAVLAGPDTQY
TRBV5-1	TRBJ2-1	ASSPYLSGGATNEQF
TRBV6-2/TRBV6-3	TRBJ2-1	ASSEATVEQF
TRBV27	TRBJ1-5	ASSFRLGVGDQPQH
TRBV5-8	TRBJ1-2	ASSPAGQGFAYGYT
TRBV6-2/TRBV6-3	TRBJ2-7	ASRSGDVIYEQY
TRBV29-1	TRBJ1-4	SVTGGSGEKLF